What follows are 24 T cell receptor beta chains derived from one specimen sequenced in a study of Ad26.COV2.S vaccination and SARS-CoV-2 variants. Some clones are missing from TCRdb's copy, which holds only in-frame ones; the method was immunoSEQ multiplex PCR. The sample holds approximately 340,000 clones, roughly 94% seen once. The sample here was peripheral blood, taken after recovery from COVID-19. The receptors shown here come from a human donor who had recovered from COVID-19.

This clone has only one observation. The V gene is TRBV4-1, the J gene TRBJ2-6; D is unresolved. The germline V gene encodes CDR1 MGHRA and CDR2 YSYEKL. The CDR3 has 17 residues. Trimming cost V 2 bases and J 0 bases, with 11 bases left between them. As DNA, the CDR3 is TGCGCCAGCAGCCAACCAGCCCAAGGCTCTGGGGCCAACGTCCTGACTTTC. As protein: CASSQPAQGSGANVLTF.

The CDR3 here is CASSFVPGPNTEAFF. The DNA for the CDR3 is TGCGCCAGCAGCTTTGTGCCAGGGCCGAACACTGAAGCTTTCTTT. The rearrangement uses TRBV5-1 and TRBJ1-1; tentative D call: TRBD1 (5 bases). The CDR3 extends over 15 amino acids. CDR1 is SGHRS and CDR2 is YFSETQ in the germline V gene. Trimming shortened V by 2 bases and J by 1 base, and 12 bases separated the two germline ends.

V gene TRBV4-3 combines with J gene TRBJ1-1, with D perhaps TRBD1 (6 bases). The CDR3 extends over 13 amino acids. Germline CDR1 reads LGHNA; CDR2 reads YSLEER. With 0 bases removed from V and 6 bases from J, the gap between germline ends came to 8 bases. The CDR3 region is CASSQEPGAEAFF. As DNA, the CDR3 is TGCGCCAGCAGCCAAGAGCCAGGGGCTGAAGCTTTCTTT.

CDR3 loop: CASSSRDFNTEAFF. CDR3 coding DNA: TGTGCCAGCAGCTCCCGGGACTTTAACACTGAAGCTTTCTTT. The gene calls are TRBV7-2 and TRBJ1-1; tentative D call: TRBD1 (5 bases). V was pared by 4 bases and J by 2 bases, with 11 bases between. Germline lookup yields CDR1 SGHTA and CDR2 FQGNSA. This CDR3 spans 14 amino acids.

The CDR3 loop reads CASSADLGGTEAFF. The CDR3 nucleotides read TGTGCCAGCAGTGCGGACCTGGGCGGCACTGAAGCTTTCTTT. This chain uses TRBV2 with TRBJ1-1; D gene uncertain. Trimming cost V 4 bases and J 4 bases, with 13 bases left between them. CDR1 and CDR2 from the germline V gene are SNHLY and FYNNEI. The CDR3 covers 14 residues.

This chain uses TRBV7-8 with TRBJ2-1; D perhaps matches TRBD1 (5 bases). V was cut by 6 bases and J by 2 bases, with 8 bases left in between. Germline V gene sequence: CDR1 SGHVS, CDR2 FQNEAQ. CDR3 length: 13 residues. The CDR3 DNA reads TGTGCCAGCAGTCTAGGGGCCTACAATGAGCAGTTCTTC. Its translation is CASSLGAYNEQFF. The whole variable domain, filled in from reference TRBV7-8 and TRBJ2-1, reads GAGVSQSPRYKVAKRGQDVALRCDPISGHVSLFWYQQALGQGPEFLTYFQNEAQLDKSGLPSDRFFAERPEGSVSTLKIQRTQQEDSAVYLCASSLGAYNEQFFGPGTRLTVL.

The chain has TRBV9 and TRBJ2-2; D call uncertain. Trimming pared 1 base from V and 7 bases from J, leaving 8 bases between. This CDR3 comprises 13 residues. CDR1 and CDR2 (germline): SGDLS, YYNGEE. The CDR3 nucleotides are TGTGCCAGCAGCGTATCCCCGAGCGGGGAGCTGTTTTTT. It codes for CASSVSPSGELFF.

The V call is TRBV5-6, the J call TRBJ1-5, with D perhaps TRBD1 (5 bases). This CDR3 comprises 16 residues. Germline loops: CDR1 SGHDT, CDR2 YYEEEE. The V end was cut by 0 bases, the J end by 1 base, with 11 bases between. DNA for the CDR3: TGTGCCAGCAGCTTGGAAGGGGATTCGAGCAATCAGCCCCAGCATTTT. Its protein product is CASSLEGDSSNQPQHF.

This chain joins TRBV5-1 and TRBJ2-2; the match to TRBD1 covers 7 bases. J lost 4 bases, V lost 2 bases, and 5 bases had no gene match. Germline V gene sequence: CDR1 SGHRS, CDR2 YFSETQ. The CDR3 runs to 15 residues. This CDR3 is CASSLRQGSTGELFF. The CDR3 bases are TGCGCCAGCAGCTTACGACAGGGAAGCACCGGGGAGCTGTTTTTT.

V gene TRBV5-5 combines with J gene TRBJ1-2, with TRBD1 as a possible D gene (5 bases). The CDR3 length is 15 residues. CDR1 and CDR2 from the germline V gene are SGHKS and YYEKEE (reference sequence). Trimming removed 1 base from V and 2 bases from J, with 12 bases in between. The CDR3 region is CASSLFLGANYGYTF. CDR3 nucleotides: TGTGCCAGCAGCTTGTTTTTAGGGGCAAACTATGGCTACACCTTC.

The chain recombines TRBV5-8 with TRBJ1-1, with 8 bases matching TRBD1. The CDR3 sequence is 16 residues long. The germline CDR1 and CDR2 sequences are SGHTS and YDEGEE. Trimming at V came to 1 base and at J to 1 base, leaving 6 bases not matched to a gene. CDR3: CASSLMGTGGNTEAFF. CDR3 sequence (DNA): TGTGCCAGCAGCTTGATGGGGACAGGAGGGAACACTGAAGCTTTCTTT.

The J gene is TRBJ2-1, the V gene TRBV5-6; 9 bases are a match to TRBD2. CDR3 length: 16 amino acids. The junction had 13 bases not matched to a gene; V was cut back by 4 bases and J by 8 bases. Per the germline V gene, CDR1 is SGHDT and CDR2 is YYEEEE. For the CDR3, the DNA is TGTGCCAGCAGCCTGCCGGGACTAGCCGGGAGAGATGAGCAGTTCTTC. This translates into CASSLPGLAGRDEQFF. The full variable domain, completed using reference TRBV5-6 and TRBJ2-1, is DAGVTQSPTHLIKTRGQQVTLRCSPKSGHDTVSWYQQALGQGPQFIFQYYEEEERQRGNFPDRFSGHQFPNYSSELNVNALLLGDSALYLCASSLPGLAGRDEQFFGPGTRLTVL.

This chain connects TRBV15 to TRBJ1-2; 7 bases are a match to TRBD1. Germline CDR1 reads LNHNV; CDR2 reads YYDKDF (reference sequence). The length of the CDR3 is 16 residues. The trim removed 4 bases at V and 0 bases at J, leaving 8 bases unmatched. DNA for the CDR3: TGTGCCACCAGCACAATCGACAGGGCAGCTAACTATGGCTACACCTTC. This gives the protein CATSTIDRAANYGYTF.

The chain employs TRBV7-8 and TRBJ2-5; no reliable D call. Germline V CDR1 and CDR2: SGHVS, FQNEAQ. The CDR3 is 11 amino acids. The ends were cut back, 5 bases at V and 5 bases at J, with 6 bases in the middle. The CDR3 region has the DNA TGTGCCAGCAGCCCCCGGGAGACCCAGTACTTC. This translates into CASSPRETQYF.

V gene TRBV27 combines with J gene TRBJ1-2; D gene unclear. CDR1 is MNHEY, CDR2 SMNVEV, per germline (reference sequence). Trimming removed 0 bases at V and 10 bases at J, with 9 bases between. The CDR3 runs to 12 residues. CDR3 DNA: TGTGCCAGCAGTTTATCGGGGAGCGACTACACCTTC. It codes for CASSLSGSDYTF.

This sequence joins TRBV19 and TRBJ2-6; D is perhaps TRBD1 (6 bases). The V gene lost 4 bases and the J gene lost 0 bases, with 19 bases spanning the gap. The CDR3 loop spans 19 amino acids. CDR1 and CDR2 from the germline V gene are LNHDA and SQIVND (reference sequence). This chain's CDR3 is CASSNPRGPPLSGANVLTF. CDR3 coding DNA: TGTGCCAGTAGTAACCCCAGGGGACCCCCTCTCTCTGGGGCCAACGTCCTGACTTTC.

There are a few counts of this clone. The rearrangement joins TRBV10-1 to TRBJ2-1; unclear D gene. Germline-derived CDR1 and CDR2 are WNHNN and SYGVQD (reference sequence). Deletions cut 3 bases from V and 9 bases from J, with 6 bases between. The CDR3 extends over 11 amino acids. CDR3 region: CASSDFGEQFF. CDR3 nucleotide sequence: TGCGCCAGCAGTGATTTCGGTGAGCAGTTCTTC.

The chain couples TRBV11-2 to TRBJ2-7; D perhaps matches TRBD1 (6 bases). The CDR3 covers 13 residues. V lost 4 bases to trimming and J lost 2 bases, with 9 bases between them. CDR1 SGHAT and CDR2 FQNNGV come from the germline V gene. The CDR3 reads CASSSDRAYEQYF. CDR3 nucleotides: TGTGCCAGCAGCTCGGACAGAGCCTACGAGCAGTACTTC.

The chain carries TRBV25-1 and TRBJ1-1, with D perhaps TRBD1 (5 bases). The CDR3 totals 14 residues. Trimming cost V 3 bases and J 2 bases, with 10 bases left between them. Germline values: CDR1 MGHDK, CDR2 SYGVNS. The CDR3 protein is CASSDRALNTEAFF. The CDR3, as DNA: TGTGCCAGCAGTGACAGGGCTCTAAACACTGAAGCTTTCTTT.

This rearrangement joins TRBV9 to TRBJ2-2; a weak D match, TRBD1 (6 bases). This CDR3 is 14 amino acids long. V was cut by 4 bases and J by 7 bases, with 14 bases left in between. Germline V lookup: CDR1 SGDLS, CDR2 YYNGEE. CDR3 DNA: TGTGCCAGCAGCCCTCGACAGGCGGACGGGGAGCTGTTTTTT. Its protein is CASSPRQADGELFF.

This clone came up a few times. The chain uses TRBV6-2 or TRBV6-3 and TRBJ1-3; 10 bases line up with TRBD1. The junction had 8 bases not matched to a gene; V was cut back by 4 bases and J by 2 bases. This CDR3 has 17 amino acids. Germline CDR1 MNHEY, CDR2 SVGEGT. The CDR3 protein is CASSSSTGGPPGNTIYF. CDR3 nucleotide sequence: TGTGCCAGCAGTTCCTCGACAGGGGGCCCTCCTGGAAACACCATATATTTT.

The chain recombines TRBV18 with TRBJ1-2, with D unclear. From germline, CDR1 is KGHSH and CDR2 LQKENI. The CDR3 is 13 residues long. With 3 bases removed from V and 7 bases from J, the gap between germline ends came to 12 bases. This CDR3 is CASSPIADGGYTF. The CDR3 DNA is TGTGCCAGCTCACCGATCGCGGACGGTGGCTACACCTTC.

The chain recombines TRBV2 with TRBJ1-5, with D perhaps TRBD1 (5 bases). The V and J ends lost 7 bases and 2 bases respectively, with 15 bases between them. Germline assignment: CDR1 SNHLY and CDR2 FYNNEI. This CDR3 region has 15 residues. The CDR3 sequence is CASIGTTGRNQPQHF. In DNA, the CDR3 is TGTGCCAGCATCGGGACCACGGGACGCAATCAGCCCCAGCATTTT.

The CDR3 coding sequence is TGTGCCAGCAGCAAAGGGGGGGACAGTGAGCAGTTCTTC. Protein: CASSKGGDSEQFF. The chain couples TRBV12-3 or TRBV12-4 to TRBJ2-1; D is possibly TRBD1 or TRBD2 (7 bases each). The CDR3 is 13 residues long. V was trimmed by 6 bases and J by 9 bases, leaving 15 bases between them.